This passage covers 5 T cell receptor beta chains from one sample sequenced in a study of molecular identifiers for immune sequencing clone quantification. TCRdb used MiXCR to reprocess the PCR reads, holding one entry per CDR3 protein. The table includes about 330,000 distinct CDR3 sequences, 24% detected once. The source material was naive CD8+ T cells from blood, with Jurkat cell RNA spiked in. Specified subset: FACS-sorted CD8+CD4-CCR7+CD45RA+ naive T cells. Receptors originate from a human donor in good health. Some libraries in this study had Jurkat cell RNA spiked in.

This clonotype was observed many times. The V and J genes are TRBV7-9 and TRBJ2-3, with 14 nucleotides matching TRBD2. With 5 bases clipped from V and 2 bases from J, the junction kept 12 bases outside the gene matches. This CDR3 spans 19 amino acids. Germline lookup yields CDR1 SEHNR and CDR2 FQNEAQ (reference sequence). CDR3 in DNA: TGTGCCAGCAGCCCGACTAGCGGGAGGGCCGAGTTATTCACAGATACGCAGTATTTT. It codes for CASSPTSGRAELFTDTQYF.

Turning to this clonotype: The limits of the CDR3 on the DNA are not certain, so only TCRdb's listed CDR3 is given. The rearrangement links TRBV12-2 to TRBJ2-5; no check of the table's D call, TRBD2, against the DNA was made. TRBV12-2 is tagged as a pseudogene. The length of the CDR3 is 17 amino acids, counting both ends. The CDR3 sequence: CASRLVASGANQETQYF.

This clonotype was seen many times. The chain has TRBV28 and TRBJ1-4; TRBD1 agrees at 7 bases. The germline V gene has CDR1 MDHEN and CDR2 SYDVKM. The junction had 6 bases not matched to a gene; V was cut back by 4 bases and J by 4 bases. The CDR3 sequence is 15 residues long. The CDR3 loop is CASSSRDSSNEKLFF. CDR3 nucleotide sequence: TGTGCCAGCAGTTCCCGGGACAGTAGTAATGAAAAACTGTTTTTT.

In the case of this clonotype: A clone one base away is much larger, so this may be a read error. J is TRBJ1-5 and V is TRBV20-1; no definite D call. Germline V gene lookup returns CDR1 DFQATT and CDR2 SNEGSKA (reference sequence). V was cut by 3 bases and J by 6 bases, with 15 bases left in between. The CDR3 is 14 amino acids. The CDR3 DNA sequence: TGCAGTGCTAGTGATCAAGGTTACGGTCAGCCCCAGCATTTT. Protein product: CSASDQGYGQPQHF.

This clonotype was observed a handful of times. V is TRBV30 and J is TRBJ1-1, with D possibly matching TRBD1 (5 bases). V was shortened by 7 bases and J by 2 bases, with 11 bases between the two germline ends. CDR3 length: 12 amino acids. The germline CDR1 and CDR2 sequences are GTSNPN and SVGIG (reference sequence). CDR3 loop: CAFGRANTEAFF. CDR3 in DNA: TGTGCCTTCGGCAGGGCTAACACTGAAGCTTTCTTT.